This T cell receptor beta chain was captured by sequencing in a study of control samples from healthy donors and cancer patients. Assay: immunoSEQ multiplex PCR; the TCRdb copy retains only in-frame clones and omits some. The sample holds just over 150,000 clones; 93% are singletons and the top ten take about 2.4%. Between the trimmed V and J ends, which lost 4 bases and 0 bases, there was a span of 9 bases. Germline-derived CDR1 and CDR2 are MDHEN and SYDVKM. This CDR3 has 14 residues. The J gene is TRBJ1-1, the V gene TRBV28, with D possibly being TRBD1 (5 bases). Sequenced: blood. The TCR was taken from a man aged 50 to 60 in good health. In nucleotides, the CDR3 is TGTGCCAGCAGTTCAGGGACGGTGAACACTGAAGCTTTCTTT. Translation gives CASSSGTVNTEAFF.